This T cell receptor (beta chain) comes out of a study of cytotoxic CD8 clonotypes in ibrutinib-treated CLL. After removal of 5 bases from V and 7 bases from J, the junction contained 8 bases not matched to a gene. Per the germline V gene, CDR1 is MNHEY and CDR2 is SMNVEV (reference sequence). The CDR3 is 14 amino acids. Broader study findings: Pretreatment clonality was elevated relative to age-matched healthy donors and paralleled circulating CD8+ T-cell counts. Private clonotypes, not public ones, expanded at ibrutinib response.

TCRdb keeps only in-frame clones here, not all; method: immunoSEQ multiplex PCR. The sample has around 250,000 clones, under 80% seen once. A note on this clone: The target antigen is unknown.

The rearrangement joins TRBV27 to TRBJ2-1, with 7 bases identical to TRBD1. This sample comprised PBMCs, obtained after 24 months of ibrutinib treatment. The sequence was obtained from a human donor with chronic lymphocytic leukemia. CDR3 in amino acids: CASSLRDSQNEQFF. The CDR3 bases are TGTGCCAGCAGTCTCCGGGACAGTCAAAATGAGCAGTTCTTC.